The next 19 T cell receptor beta chains were all read from a single sample in a study of T cells in women clearing cervical HPV infection. Generated by immunoSEQ multiplex PCR, the TCRdb table keeps only in-frame clones and is missing some. The sample has roughly 30,000 clones; the top ten hold 4% to 5%. The sample was blood buffy coat. Receptors originate from a woman aged 18 to 75 with a cervical HPV16 infection that either progressed to CIN3+ or cleared (not recorded which).

On this clone itself: The read comes to an end 3 residues before the CDR3 does, leaving the germline J gene to fill in the end. The genes are TRBV7-3 and TRBJ1-1; 9 positions match TRBD1. Per germline, CDR1 SGHTA and CDR2 FQGTGA. The V gene end was trimmed by 4 bases and the J gene end by 2 bases; junction bases not matched to a gene: 2. The CDR3 length is 14 residues. The chain's CDR3 is CASSSQGANTEAFF. Incomplete CDR3 DNA: TGTGCCAGCAGCTCACAGGGGGCAAACACTGAA.

Comments on this clone: The CDR3 goes on 3 residues after the read ends, and that part is filled in from the germline J gene. The V gene is TRBV7-3, the J gene TRBJ2-3; 9 nucleotides match TRBD2. Trimming cost V 0 bases and J 5 bases; bases outside gene matches: 9. The CDR3 sequence is 17 residues long. Per germline, CDR1 SGHTA and CDR2 FQGTGA. CDR3 sequence: CASSLTPSGAGLDTQYF. CDR3 DNA (partial): TGTGCCAGCAGCTTAACGCCTAGCGGGGCCGGGTTAGATACG.

Concerning this clone itself: The read ends 3 residues before the CDR3 terminus; that terminus is restored from the germline J gene. The genes are TRBV7-3 and TRBJ1-4; tentatively, D is TRBD1 (6 bases). V was cut by 9 bases and J by 4 bases, with 15 bases left in between. The CDR3 extends over 14 amino acids. Germline CDR1 reads SGHTA; CDR2 reads FQGTGA. The part of the CDR3 DNA that was read is TGTGCCAGAGGACCGACAGGTCTTAATGAAAAA. This gives the protein CARGPTGLNEK. The complete CDR3 protein is CARGPTGLNEKLFF.

A remark on this clone: The read stops 3 residues short of the end of the CDR3; the missing end is completed from the germline J gene. The chain employs TRBV6-2 or TRBV6-3 and TRBJ1-5; D is perhaps TRBD1 (6 bases). V was cut by 7 bases and J by 6 bases, with 16 bases left in between. The CDR3 length is 14 residues. CDR1 is MNHEY and CDR2 is SVGEGT in the germline V gene. CDR3 DNA, as far as it was read: TGTGCCAGCAACATTCAGGGGCTGGGTCAGCCC. Its translation is CASNIQGLGQP. The full-length CDR3 reads as CASNIQGLGQPQHF.

Incomplete CDR3 DNA: TGTGCCAGCAGTGGACAGGGCAATGAG. It translates to CASSGQGNE. The whole CDR3 protein reads CASSGQGNEQFF. This rearrangement joins TRBV6-2 or TRBV6-3 to TRBJ2-1; TRBD1 matches at 8 bases. The read ends 3 residues before the CDR3 terminus; that terminus is restored from the germline J gene. V lost 5 bases to trimming and J lost 6 bases; unmatched junction nucleotides: 0. CDR1 and CDR2 from the germline V gene are MNHEY and SVGEGT. This CDR3 is 12 amino acids long.

CDR3 sequence reads: CASSEGGGPSKNIQYF. CDR3 bases read: TGTGCCAGCAGTGAAGGAGGGGGACCTTCCAAAAACATT. The chain couples TRBV2 to TRBJ2-4; tentative D call: TRBD1 (6 bases). Read sequence stops 3 residues before the CDR3 end, and the germline J gene provides the missing end. CDR1 and CDR2 from the germline V gene are SNHLY and FYNNEI. V lost 1 base to trimming and J lost 2 bases, with 12 bases between them. This CDR3 contains 16 residues. The complete variable domain, with remaining parts taken from reference TRBV2 and TRBJ2-4, reads EPEVTQTPSHQVTQMGQEVILRCVPISNHLYFYWYRQILGQKVEFLVSFYNNEISEKSEIFDDQFSVERPDGSNFTLKIRSTKLEDSAMYFCASSEGGGPSKNIQYFGAGTRLSVL.

In the case of this clone: The read terminates 3 residues ahead of where the CDR3 ends, so the germline J gene completes it. The rearrangement joins TRBV5-5 to TRBJ2-5, with D maybe TRBD2 (5 bases). Trimming took 7 bases from V and 2 from J, leaving 18 bases between them. The CDR3 totals 15 residues. Looked up from germline, CDR1 is SGHKS and CDR2 is YYEKEE (reference sequence). The CDR3 reads CASHLRTGPQETQYF. The part of the CDR3 DNA that was read is TGTGCCAGCCATCTTCGGACTGGTCCTCAAGAGACC.

A word on this clone: The read falls 3 residues short of the CDR3 end, and the missing part is taken from the germline J gene. The gene calls are TRBV30 and TRBJ1-2; no definite D call. Germline V lookup: CDR1 GTSNPN, CDR2 SVGIG (reference sequence). The CDR3 runs to 11 residues. The CDR3 sequence: CAWRGGGGYTF. Incomplete CDR3 DNA: TGTGCCTGGAGGGGTGGCGGGGGC.

On this clone: The read is 3 residues too short to cover the CDR3 end, so that end is filled in from the germline J gene. The gene calls are TRBV5-1 and TRBJ2-3, with a tentative D call TRBD1 (5 bases). Germline values: CDR1 SGHRS, CDR2 YFSETQ. The CDR3 loop spans 15 amino acids. The V and J ends lost 1 base and 0 bases respectively, with 9 bases between them. The part of the CDR3 DNA that was read is TGCGCCAGCAGCTTGCCGACAGCTAGCACAGATACG. Residues: CASSLPTASTDT. Given in full, the CDR3 is CASSLPTASTDTQYF. Filled out from reference TRBV5-1 and TRBJ2-3, the complete variable domain reads KAGVTQTPRYLIKTRGQQVTLSCSPISGHRSVSWYQQTPGQGLQFLFEYFSETQRNKGNFPGRFSGRQFSNSRSEMNVSTLELGDSALYLCASSLPTASTDTQYFGPGTRLTVL.

Remarks on this clone: The read gets to within 3 residues of the CDR3 end, and the germline J gene fills in the rest. V is TRBV5-4 and J is TRBJ1-2; TRBD1 is a possible D gene (5 bases). CDR3 length: 15 residues. The germline V and J ends were trimmed by 7 bases and 1 base, with 17 bases remaining between them. Germline V gene data show CDR1 as SGHNT and CDR2 as YYREEE (reference sequence). CDR3 in amino acids: CASQLTPGVNYGYTF. Partial CDR3 DNA: TGTGCCAGCCAACTCACCCCGGGGGTTAACTATGGC.

About this clone itself: The read comes to an end 3 residues before the CDR3 does, leaving the germline J gene to fill in the end. The chain has TRBV19 and TRBJ2-5, with 8 bases lining up with TRBD2. CDR1 is LNHDA and CDR2 is SQIVND in the germline V gene (reference sequence). The J segment lost 2 bases and the V segment lost 4 bases, leaving 0 bases of the junction unmatched. The CDR3 runs 13 residues. CDR3 DNA (partial): TGTGCCAGTAGTAGCGGGGGGCAAGAGACC. This gives the protein CASSSGGQET. The full CDR3 protein is CASSSGGQETQYF.

On this clone itself: The DNA ends 3 residues before the CDR3 does, and the rest of the CDR3 is filled in from the germline J gene. The V and J genes are TRBV20-1 and TRBJ2-5, with 7 bases identical to TRBD2. This CDR3 is 16 amino acids long. CDR1 is DFQATT and CDR2 is SNEGSKA in the germline V gene (reference sequence). With V trimmed by 6 bases and J by 1 base, 14 bases remained unmatched. The CDR3 spells CSATPRAGDLQETQYF. The CDR3 DNA, read in part, is TGCAGTGCCACCCCGCGGGCGGGGGACCTCCAAGAGACC.

A remark on this clone: The read falls 3 residues short of the CDR3 end, and the missing part is taken from the germline J gene. V is TRBV6-1 and J is TRBJ2-7, with TRBD2 matching 13 bases. Germline loops: CDR1 MNHNS, CDR2 SASEGT. Losses at the gene ends were 1 base for V and 2 bases for J; bases not matched to a gene: 2. This CDR3 contains 16 residues. The CDR3 DNA, read in part, is TGTGCCAGCAGTGAAGAGGGACTAGCGGGAACCTACGAG. This translates into CASSEEGLAGTYE. The full-length CDR3 reads as CASSEEGLAGTYEQYF.

By frequency, this clone registers medium-sized. The CDR3 is cut off 3 residues early in the read; its end comes from the germline J gene. The chain joins TRBV7-9 to TRBJ2-5; TRBD1 agrees at 9 bases. The V gene end was trimmed by 5 bases and the J gene end by 4 bases; junction bases not matched to a gene: 8. The CDR3 sequence is 15 residues long. Germline-derived CDR1 and CDR2 are SEHNR and FQNEAQ (reference sequence). CDR3 residues: CASSNWDRVSETQYF. CDR3 DNA, as far as it was read: TGTGCCAGCAGCAATTGGGACAGGGTGTCAGAGACC.

CDR3 loop: CASSLTGTGNQPQHF. The CDR3 bases that were read are TGTGCCAGCAGCTTAACAGGGACAGGCAATCAGCCC. The rearrangement links TRBV7-2 to TRBJ1-5; 7 bases line up with TRBD1. The sequenced fragment ends 3 residues before the CDR3 boundary, so the rest is inferred from the germline J gene. With 2 bases clipped from V and 2 bases from J, the junction kept 3 bases outside the gene matches. This CDR3 contains 15 residues. In germline, CDR1 is SGHTA, CDR2 FQGNSA.

On this clone: The read ends 3 residues before the CDR3 terminus; that terminus is restored from the germline J gene. The V gene is TRBV2, the J gene TRBJ1-6, with a weak D call TRBD1 (6 bases). The CDR3 has 14 residues. Germline CDR1 is SNHLY and CDR2 is FYNNEI. Trimming removed 4 bases at V and 10 bases at J, with 14 bases between. The DNA read from the CDR3 is TGTGCCAGCAGTGTTTGGGACATCCAATCACCC. Translating it yields CASSVWDIQSP. The full-length CDR3 reads as CASSVWDIQSPLHF.

To note about this clone: From the germline J gene comes the end of the CDR3, since the read stops 3 residues before it. This sequence joins TRBV6-4 and TRBJ2-3; 10 bases match TRBD1. The CDR3 sequence is 15 residues long. CDR1 MRHNA and CDR2 SNTAGT come from the germline V gene. J was trimmed by 7 bases and V by 6 bases; bases with no gene match: 10. CDR3 DNA (partial): TGTGCCAGCAGCGCGTCCGGGACAGGGGTGAATACG. The encoded protein is CASSASGTGVNT. The complete CDR3 reads CASSASGTGVNTQYF.

With regard to this clone: Coverage ceases 3 residues before the CDR3 finishes, and the germline J gene fills in the end. The chain links TRBV6-2 or TRBV6-3 to TRBJ1-1; D call uncertain. Between the trimmed V and J ends, which lost 6 bases and 7 bases, there was a span of 12 bases. The CDR3 is 12 amino acids. Per germline, CDR1 MNHEY and CDR2 SVGEGT. CDR3 DNA (partial): TGTGCCAGCAGCACCCATCCTAGTGAA. It translates to CASSTHPSE. In full, the CDR3 reads CASSTHPSEAFF.

Remarks on this clone: The read terminates 3 residues ahead of where the CDR3 ends, so the germline J gene completes it. The gene calls are TRBV20-1 and TRBJ2-5; the match to TRBD1 covers 10 bases. V dropped 5 bases and J dropped 4; count of bases not matched to a gene: 7. Germline lookup yields CDR1 DFQATT and CDR2 SNEGSKA (reference sequence). The CDR3 totals 14 residues. The CDR3 region is CSAPGQGQGETQYF. CDR3 bases read: TGCAGTGCTCCGGGACAGGGGCAGGGAGAGACC.